Given below is one T cell receptor (beta chain) in context. The sample comes from a study of control samples from healthy donors and cancer patients. Sequenced by immunoSEQ multiplex PCR; TCRdb stores in-frame clones only, minus some. The data hold about 55,000 clones, with 85% to 95% observed a single time. The CDR3 is 17 amino acids. The germline V and J ends were trimmed by 4 bases and 5 bases, with 20 bases remaining between them. Looked up from germline, CDR1 is MNHEY and CDR2 is SMNVEV (reference sequence). The sequencing sample was made of blood. The TCR was taken from a man younger than 45 in good health. V gene TRBV27 combines with J gene TRBJ1-4, with D unresolved. This CDR3 is CASSYRFRARVNEKLFF. The CDR3 DNA reads as TGTGCCAGCAGTTACCGTTTTCGGGCGAGGGTAAATGAAAAACTGTTTTTT.